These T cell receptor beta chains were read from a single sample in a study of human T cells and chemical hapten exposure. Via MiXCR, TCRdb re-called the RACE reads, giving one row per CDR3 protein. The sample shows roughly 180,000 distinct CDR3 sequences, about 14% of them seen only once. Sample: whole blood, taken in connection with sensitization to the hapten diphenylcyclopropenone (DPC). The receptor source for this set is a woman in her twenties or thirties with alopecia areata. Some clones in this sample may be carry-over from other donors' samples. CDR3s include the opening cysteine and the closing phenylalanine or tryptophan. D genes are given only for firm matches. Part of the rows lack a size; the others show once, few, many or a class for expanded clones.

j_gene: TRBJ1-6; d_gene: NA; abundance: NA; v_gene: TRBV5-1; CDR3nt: TGCGCCAGCAGCTTGTCCCAGGCCGAAAATTCACCCCTCCACTTT; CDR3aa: CASSLSQAENSPLHF
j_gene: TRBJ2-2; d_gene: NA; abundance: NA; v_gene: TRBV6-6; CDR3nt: TGTGCCAGCAGAACGACGGACACCGGGGAGCTGTTTTTT; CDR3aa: CASRTTDTGELFF
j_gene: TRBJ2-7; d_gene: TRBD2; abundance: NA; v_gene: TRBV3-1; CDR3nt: TGTGCCAGCAGCCAGCAAGCGCTAGCGGGAGTCTACGAGCAGTACTTC; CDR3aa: CASSQQALAGVYEQYF
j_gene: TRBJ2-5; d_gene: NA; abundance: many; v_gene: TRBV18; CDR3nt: TGTGCCAGCTCCCCTACAGGGCTCGAGACCCAGTACTTC; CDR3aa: CASSPTGLETQYF
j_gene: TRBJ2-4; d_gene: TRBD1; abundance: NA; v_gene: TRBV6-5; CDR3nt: TGTGCCAGCAGTAGAGCCGGGACAGGGGGTAAAAACATTCAGTACTTC; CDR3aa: CASSRAGTGGKNIQYF
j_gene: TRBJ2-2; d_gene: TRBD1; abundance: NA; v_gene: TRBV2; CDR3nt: TGTGCCAGCTCTAGACAGGGATTCGGGGAGCTGTTTTTT; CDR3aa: CASSRQGFGELFF
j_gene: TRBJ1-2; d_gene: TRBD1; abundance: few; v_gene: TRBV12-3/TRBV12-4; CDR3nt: TGTGCCAGCAGTTTAGTAACAGGGGCCTATGGCTACACCTTC; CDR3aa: CASSLVTGAYGYTF
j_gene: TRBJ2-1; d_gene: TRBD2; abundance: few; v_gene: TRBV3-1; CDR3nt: TGTGCCAGCAGCCGGAGAAGCGGGGAGGCCTACAATGAGCAGTTCTTC; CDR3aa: CASSRRSGEAYNEQFF
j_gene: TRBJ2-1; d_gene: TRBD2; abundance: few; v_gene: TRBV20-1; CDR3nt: TGCAGTGCCCCACCCGGACTAGCGGGAGTATCATACAATGAGCAGTTCTTC; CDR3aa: CSAPPGLAGVSYNEQFF
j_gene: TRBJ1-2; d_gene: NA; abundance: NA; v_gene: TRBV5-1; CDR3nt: TGCGCCAGCAGCTTGATAGGGGGAGATGGCTACACCTTC; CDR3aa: CASSLIGGDGYTF
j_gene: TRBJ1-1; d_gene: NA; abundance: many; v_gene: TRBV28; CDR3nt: TGTGCCAGCAGTTTTATAGGGAACACTGAAGCTTTCTTT; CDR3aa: CASSFIGNTEAFF
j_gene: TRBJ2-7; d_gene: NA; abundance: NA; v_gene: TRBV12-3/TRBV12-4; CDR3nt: TGTGCCAGCAGTTTGTGGGCCAGCTCCTACGAGCAGTACTTC; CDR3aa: CASSLWASSYEQYF
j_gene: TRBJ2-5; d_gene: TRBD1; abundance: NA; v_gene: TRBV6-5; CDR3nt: TGTGCCAGCGGAAGGGGGCCTCCTCAAGAGACCCAGTACTTC; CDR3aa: CASGRGPPQETQYF
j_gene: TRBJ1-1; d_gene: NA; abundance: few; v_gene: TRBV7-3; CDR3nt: TGTGCCAGCAGCCTCCGGGTCGAGCCAGGCAAAGCTTTCTTT; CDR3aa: CASSLRVEPGKAFF
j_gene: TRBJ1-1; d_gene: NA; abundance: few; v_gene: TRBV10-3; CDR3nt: TGTGCCATCAGTGAATCCGGGGGCACTGAAGCTTTCTTT; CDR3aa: CAISESGGTEAFF
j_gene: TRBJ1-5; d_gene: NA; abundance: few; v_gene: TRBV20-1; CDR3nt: TGCAGTTCTCGACCAAGGGGGGGCAATCAGCCCCAGCATTTT; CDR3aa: CSSRPRGGNQPQHF
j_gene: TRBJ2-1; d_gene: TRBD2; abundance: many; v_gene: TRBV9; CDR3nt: TGTGCCAGCAGCCTTGGCGGGGGCTACAATGAGCAGTTCTTC; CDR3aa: CASSLGGGYNEQFF
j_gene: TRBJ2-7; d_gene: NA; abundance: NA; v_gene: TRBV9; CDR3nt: TGTGCCAGCAGCGCTCCGGGTCAAAGCGAGCAGTACTTC; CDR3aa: CASSAPGQSEQYF
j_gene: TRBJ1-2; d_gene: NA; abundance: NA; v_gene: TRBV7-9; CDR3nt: TGTGCCAGCAGCTTAGGGCAGGGCAGGAACTATGGCTACACCTTC; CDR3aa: CASSLGQGRNYGYTF
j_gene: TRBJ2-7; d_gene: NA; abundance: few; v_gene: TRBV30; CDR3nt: TGTGCCTGGAGATTCCCCGGGACAAGGTCCTACGAGCAGTACTTC; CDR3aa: CAWRFPGTRSYEQYF
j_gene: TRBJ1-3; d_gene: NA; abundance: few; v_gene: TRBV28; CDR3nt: TGTGCCAGCAGTACAGAGGGAAACACCATATATTTT; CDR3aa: CASSTEGNTIYF
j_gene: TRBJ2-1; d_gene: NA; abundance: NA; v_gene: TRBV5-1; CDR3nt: TGCGCCAGCAGCTTGGGACCCGGGTTAAACAATGAGCAGTTCTTC; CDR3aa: CASSLGPGLNNEQFF
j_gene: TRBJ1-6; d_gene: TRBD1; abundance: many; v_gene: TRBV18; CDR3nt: TGTGCCAGCTCACACAACGGACAGGCCGGGATTTCACCCCTCCACTTT; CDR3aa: CASSHNGQAGISPLHF
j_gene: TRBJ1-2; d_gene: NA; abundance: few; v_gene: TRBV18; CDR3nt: TGTGCCAGCTCACCAGAGGCAGGAGCCGATCGAGGCTACACCTTC; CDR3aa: CASSPEAGADRGYTF
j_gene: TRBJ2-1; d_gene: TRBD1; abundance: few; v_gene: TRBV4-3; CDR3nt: TGCGCCAGCAGCCAGGGGGACAGAACCTACAATGAGCAGTTCTTC; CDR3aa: CASSQGDRTYNEQFF
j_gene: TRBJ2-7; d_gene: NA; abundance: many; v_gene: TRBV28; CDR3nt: TGTGCCAGCAGAGATCAGGTCATGGTCAGCGAGCAGTACTTC; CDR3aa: CASRDQVMVSEQYF
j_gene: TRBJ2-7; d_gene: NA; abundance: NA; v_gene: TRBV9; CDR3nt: TGTGCCAGCAGCACGACAGCTTACCCCTACGAGCAGTACTTC; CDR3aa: CASSTTAYPYEQYF
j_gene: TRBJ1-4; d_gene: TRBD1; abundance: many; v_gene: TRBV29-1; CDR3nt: TGCAGCGTTGAAAGACAGGGTAATGAAAAACTGTTTTTT; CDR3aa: CSVERQGNEKLFF
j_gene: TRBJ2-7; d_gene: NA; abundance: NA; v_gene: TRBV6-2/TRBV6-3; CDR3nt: TGTGCCAGCCCATCACGAGGGTCAGCCTACGAGCAGTACTTC; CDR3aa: CASPSRGSAYEQYF
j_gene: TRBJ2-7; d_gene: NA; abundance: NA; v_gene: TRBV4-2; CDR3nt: TGTGCCAGCAGCCAAGATCTTCGGACCGAGCAGTACTTC; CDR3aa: CASSQDLRTEQYF
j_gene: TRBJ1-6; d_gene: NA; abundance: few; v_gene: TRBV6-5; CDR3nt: TGTGCCAGCAGTTATGGGTCGGTGAGAGAGAATTCACCCCTCCACTTT; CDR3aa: CASSYGSVRENSPLHF
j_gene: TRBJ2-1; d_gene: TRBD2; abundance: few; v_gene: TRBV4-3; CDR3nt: TGCGCCAGCAGCCAAACAAACCCGGGACTAGCGGGCCAGAATGAGCAGTTCTTC; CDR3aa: CASSQTNPGLAGQNEQFF
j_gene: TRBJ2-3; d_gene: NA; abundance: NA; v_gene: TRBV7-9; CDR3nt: TGTGCCAGCAGCTTAGCTGATCGTGGAGATACGCAGTATTTT; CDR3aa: CASSLADRGDTQYF
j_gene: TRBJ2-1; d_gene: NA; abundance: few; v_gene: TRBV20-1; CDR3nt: TGCAGTGCTAGAGGGGGTTACAATGAGCAGTTCTTC; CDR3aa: CSARGGYNEQFF
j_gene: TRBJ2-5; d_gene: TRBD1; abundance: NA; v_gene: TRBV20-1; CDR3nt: TGCAGTGCTAGAGTAAGACAGGGCGGCGAGACCCAGTACTTC; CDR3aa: CSARVRQGGETQYF
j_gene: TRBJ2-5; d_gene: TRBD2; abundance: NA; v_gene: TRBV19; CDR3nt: TGTGCCAGTAGTATCGCTTCGGGAGGAGAGACCCAGTACTTC; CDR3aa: CASSIASGGETQYF
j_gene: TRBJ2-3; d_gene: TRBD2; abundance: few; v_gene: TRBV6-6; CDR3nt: TGTGCCAGCAGGATTAGCGGGTTCACAGATACGCAGTATTTT; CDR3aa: CASRISGFTDTQYF
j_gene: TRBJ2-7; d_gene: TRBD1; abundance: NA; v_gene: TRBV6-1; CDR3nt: TGTGCCAGCAGTGAGCAGACCGGGACAGTCTACGAGCAGTACTTC; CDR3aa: CASSEQTGTVYEQYF
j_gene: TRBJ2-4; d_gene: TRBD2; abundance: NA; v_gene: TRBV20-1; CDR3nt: TGCAGTGCGGAACGACTAGCGGACAACATTCAGTACTTC; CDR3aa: CSAERLADNIQYF
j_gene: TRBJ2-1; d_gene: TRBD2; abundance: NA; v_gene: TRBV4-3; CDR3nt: TGCGCCAGCAGCCTTGGACTAGCGGGAGCCGCTGAGCAGTTCTTC; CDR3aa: CASSLGLAGAAEQFF
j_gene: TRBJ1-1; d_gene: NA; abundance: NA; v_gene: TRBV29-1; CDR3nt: TGCAGCGCATTATTAACGGGGGTGAACACTGAAGCTTTCTTT; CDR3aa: CSALLTGVNTEAFF
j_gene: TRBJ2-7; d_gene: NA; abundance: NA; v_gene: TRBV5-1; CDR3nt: TGCGCCAGCAGGATCGAGGTCCTAGACCGGCAGTACTTC; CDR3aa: CASRIEVLDRQYF
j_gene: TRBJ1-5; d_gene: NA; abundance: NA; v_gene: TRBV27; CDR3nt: TGTGCCAGCAGCCGAATGACGCTTGACAGAGACAATCAGCCCCAGCATTTT; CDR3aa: CASSRMTLDRDNQPQHF
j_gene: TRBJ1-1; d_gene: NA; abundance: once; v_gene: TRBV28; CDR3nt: TGTGCCAGCACGTGGTTTTCTGAAGCTTTCTTT; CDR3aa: CASTWFSEAFF
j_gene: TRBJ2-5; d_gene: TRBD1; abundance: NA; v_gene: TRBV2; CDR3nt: TGTGCCAGCAGCCAGGACAGGGGGGACCAAGAGACCCAGTACTTC; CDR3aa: CASSQDRGDQETQYF